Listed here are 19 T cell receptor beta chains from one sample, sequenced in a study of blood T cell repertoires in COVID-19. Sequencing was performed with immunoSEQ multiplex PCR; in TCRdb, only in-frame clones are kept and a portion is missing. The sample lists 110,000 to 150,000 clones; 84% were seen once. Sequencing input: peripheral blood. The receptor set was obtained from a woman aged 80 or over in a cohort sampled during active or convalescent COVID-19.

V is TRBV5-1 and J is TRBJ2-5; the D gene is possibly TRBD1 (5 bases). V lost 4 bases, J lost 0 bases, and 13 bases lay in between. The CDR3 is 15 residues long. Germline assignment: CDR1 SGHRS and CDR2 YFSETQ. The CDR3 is CASSTQGSHQETQYF. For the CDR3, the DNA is TGCGCCAGCAGCACGCAGGGATCCCACCAAGAGACCCAGTACTTC.

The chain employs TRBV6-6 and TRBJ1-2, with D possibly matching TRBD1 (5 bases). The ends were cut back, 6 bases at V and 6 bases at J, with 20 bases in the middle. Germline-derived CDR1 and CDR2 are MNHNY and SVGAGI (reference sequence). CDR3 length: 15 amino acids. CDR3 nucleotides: TGTGCCAGCAGCCAGAAGATCGACAGTCTGCATGGCTACACCTTC. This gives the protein CASSQKIDSLHGYTF.

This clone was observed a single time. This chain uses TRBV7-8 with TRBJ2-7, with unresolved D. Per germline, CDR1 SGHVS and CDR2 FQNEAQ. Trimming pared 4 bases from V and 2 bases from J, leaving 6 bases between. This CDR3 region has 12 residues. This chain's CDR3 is CASSSPAYEQYF. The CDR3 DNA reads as TGTGCCAGCAGCTCCCCCGCCTACGAGCAGTACTTC.

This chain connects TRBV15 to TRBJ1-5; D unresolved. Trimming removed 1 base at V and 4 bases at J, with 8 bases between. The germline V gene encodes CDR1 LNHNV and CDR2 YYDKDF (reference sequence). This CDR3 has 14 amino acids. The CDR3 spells CATSRGGWNQPQHF. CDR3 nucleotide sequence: TGTGCCACCAGCAGAGGAGGGTGGAATCAGCCCCAGCATTTT. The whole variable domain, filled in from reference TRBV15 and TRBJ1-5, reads DAMVIQNPRYQVTQFGKPVTLSCSQTLNHNVMYWYQQKSSQAPKLLFHYYDKDFNNEADTPDNFQSRRPNTSFCFLDIRSPGLGDTAMYLCATSRGGWNQPQHFGDGTRLSIL.

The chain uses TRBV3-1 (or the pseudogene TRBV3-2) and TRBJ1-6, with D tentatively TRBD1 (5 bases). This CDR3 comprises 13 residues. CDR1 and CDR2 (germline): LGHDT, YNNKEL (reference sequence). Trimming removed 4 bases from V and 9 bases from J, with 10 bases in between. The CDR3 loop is CASSPAGLSPLHF. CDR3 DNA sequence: TGTGCCAGCAGCCCCGCGGGGCTTTCACCCCTCCACTTT.

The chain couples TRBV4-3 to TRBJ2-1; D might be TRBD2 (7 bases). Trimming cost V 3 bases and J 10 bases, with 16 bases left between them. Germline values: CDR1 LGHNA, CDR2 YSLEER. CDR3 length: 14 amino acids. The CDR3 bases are TGCGCCAGCAGCCACGATCGGGGGGCTATAGAGCAGTTCTTC. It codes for CASSHDRGAIEQFF.

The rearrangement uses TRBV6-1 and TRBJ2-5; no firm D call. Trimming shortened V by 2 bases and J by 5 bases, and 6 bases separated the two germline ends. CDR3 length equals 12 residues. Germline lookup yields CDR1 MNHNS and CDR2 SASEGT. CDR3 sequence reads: CASSETRETQYF. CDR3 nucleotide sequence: TGTGCCAGCAGTGAAACCAGGGAGACCCAGTACTTC.

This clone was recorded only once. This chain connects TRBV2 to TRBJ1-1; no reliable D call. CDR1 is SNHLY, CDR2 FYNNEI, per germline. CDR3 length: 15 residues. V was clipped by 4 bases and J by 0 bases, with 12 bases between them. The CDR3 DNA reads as TGTGCCAGCAGTGTTAGCCAACTCATGAACACTGAAGCTTTCTTT. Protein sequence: CASSVSQLMNTEAFF.

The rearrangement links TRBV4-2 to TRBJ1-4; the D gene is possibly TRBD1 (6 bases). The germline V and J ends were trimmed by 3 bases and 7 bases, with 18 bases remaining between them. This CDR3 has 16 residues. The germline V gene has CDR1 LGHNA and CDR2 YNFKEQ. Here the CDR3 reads CASSQYRGGVSEKLFF. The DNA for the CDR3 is TGTGCCAGCAGCCAGTATCGAGGGGGGGTTAGTGAAAAACTGTTTTTT.

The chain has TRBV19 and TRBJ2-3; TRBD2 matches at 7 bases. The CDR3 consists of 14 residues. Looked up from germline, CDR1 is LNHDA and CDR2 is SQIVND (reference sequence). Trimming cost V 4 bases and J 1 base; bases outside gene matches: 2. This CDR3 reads CASSTGGRTDTQYF. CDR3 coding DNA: TGTGCCAGTAGTACGGGGGGTCGCACAGATACGCAGTATTTT.

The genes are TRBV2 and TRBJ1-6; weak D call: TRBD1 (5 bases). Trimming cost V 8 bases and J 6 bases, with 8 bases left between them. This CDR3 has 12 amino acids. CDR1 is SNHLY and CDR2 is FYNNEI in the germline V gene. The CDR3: CASRQGNSPLHF. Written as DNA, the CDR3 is TGTGCCAGCCGCCAGGGTAATTCACCCCTCCACTTT.

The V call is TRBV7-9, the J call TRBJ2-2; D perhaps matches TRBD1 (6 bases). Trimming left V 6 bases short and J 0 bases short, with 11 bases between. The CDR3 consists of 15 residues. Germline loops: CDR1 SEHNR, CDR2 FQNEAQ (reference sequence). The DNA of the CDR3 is TGTGCCAGCAGTTGGGGACAAACGAACACCGGGGAGCTGTTTTTT. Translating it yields CASSWGQTNTGELFF.

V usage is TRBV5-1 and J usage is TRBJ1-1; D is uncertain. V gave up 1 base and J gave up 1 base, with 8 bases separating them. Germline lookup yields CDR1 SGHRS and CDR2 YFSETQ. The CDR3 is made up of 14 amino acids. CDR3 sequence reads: CASSLNPGNTEAFF. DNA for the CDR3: TGCGCCAGCAGCTTGAATCCAGGGAACACTGAAGCTTTCTTT.

The CDR3 sequence is CASSSYRAPAFF. The CDR3 DNA reads as TGTGCCAGCAGTTCTTACAGGGCCCCAGCTTTCTTT. The chain uses TRBV12-3 or TRBV12-4 and TRBJ1-1, with D maybe TRBD1 (6 bases). This CDR3 is built from 12 residues. Deletions cut 4 bases from V and 10 bases from J, with 13 bases between.

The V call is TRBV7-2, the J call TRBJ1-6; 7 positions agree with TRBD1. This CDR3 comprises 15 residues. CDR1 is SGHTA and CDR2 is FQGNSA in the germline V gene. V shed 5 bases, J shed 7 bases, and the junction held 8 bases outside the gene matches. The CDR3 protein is CASSVEGTVNSPLHF. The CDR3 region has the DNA TGTGCCAGCAGCGTGGAGGGGACAGTGAATTCACCCCTCCACTTT.

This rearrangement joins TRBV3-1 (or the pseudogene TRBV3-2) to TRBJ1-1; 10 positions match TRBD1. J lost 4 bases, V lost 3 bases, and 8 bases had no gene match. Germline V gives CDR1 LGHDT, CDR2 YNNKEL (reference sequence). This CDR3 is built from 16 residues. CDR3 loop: CASSHIPGQGTTEAFF. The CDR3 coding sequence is TGTGCCAGCAGCCACATTCCGGGACAGGGGACCACTGAAGCTTTCTTT.

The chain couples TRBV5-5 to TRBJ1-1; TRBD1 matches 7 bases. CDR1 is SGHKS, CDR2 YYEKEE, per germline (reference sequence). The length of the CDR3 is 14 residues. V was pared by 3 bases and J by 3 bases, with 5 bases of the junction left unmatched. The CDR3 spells CASSSRQGDTEAFF. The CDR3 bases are TGTGCCAGCAGCTCCCGACAGGGTGACACTGAAGCTTTCTTT.

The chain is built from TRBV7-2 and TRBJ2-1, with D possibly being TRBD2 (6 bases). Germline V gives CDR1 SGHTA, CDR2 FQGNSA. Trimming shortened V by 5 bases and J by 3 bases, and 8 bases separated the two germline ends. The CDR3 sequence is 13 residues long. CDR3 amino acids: CASSPDYYNEQFF. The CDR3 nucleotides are TGTGCCAGCAGCCCGGACTACTACAATGAGCAGTTCTTC.

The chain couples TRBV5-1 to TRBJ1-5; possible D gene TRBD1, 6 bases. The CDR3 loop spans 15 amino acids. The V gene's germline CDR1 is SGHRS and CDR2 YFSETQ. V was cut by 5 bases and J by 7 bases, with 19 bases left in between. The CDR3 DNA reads TGCGCCAGCAGTCACAATGGGGGCTCGGGGCAGCCCCAGCATTTT. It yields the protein CASSHNGGSGQPQHF. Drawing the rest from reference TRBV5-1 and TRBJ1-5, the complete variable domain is KAGVTQTPRYLIKTRGQQVTLSCSPISGHRSVSWYQQTPGQGLQFLFEYFSETQRNKGNFPGRFSGRQFSNSRSEMNVSTLELGDSALYLCASSHNGGSGQPQHFGDGTRLSIL.